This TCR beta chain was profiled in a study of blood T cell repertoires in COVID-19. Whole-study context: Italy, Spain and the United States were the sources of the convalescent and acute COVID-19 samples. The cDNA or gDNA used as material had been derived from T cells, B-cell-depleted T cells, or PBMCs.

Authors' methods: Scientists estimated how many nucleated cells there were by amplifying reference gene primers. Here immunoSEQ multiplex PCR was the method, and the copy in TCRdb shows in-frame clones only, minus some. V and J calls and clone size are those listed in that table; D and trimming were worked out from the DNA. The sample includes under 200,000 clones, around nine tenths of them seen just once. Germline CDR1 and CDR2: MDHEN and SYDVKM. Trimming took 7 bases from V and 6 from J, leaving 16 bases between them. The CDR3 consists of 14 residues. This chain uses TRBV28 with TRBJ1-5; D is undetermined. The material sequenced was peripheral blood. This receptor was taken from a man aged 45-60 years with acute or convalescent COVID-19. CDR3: CASTHPTRGQPQHF. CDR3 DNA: TGTGCCAGCACACACCCCACGCGGGGTCAGCCCCAGCATTTT.